One T cell receptor (beta chain) is described in this entry. The antigen remains undetermined. The sample originates from a study of identical twins. It was template switching that added a universal primer site, and there were unique molecular identifiers on the cDNA. TCRdb redid the calling of the 5' RACE reads with MiXCR, one entry per CDR3 protein. The repertoire holds approximately 240,000 distinct CDR3 sequences, with over 11% as singletons. Study outcomes and limitations: Insertions were fewer in abundant cord blood beta clonotypes, whereas memory repertoires showed none of this pattern.

CDR1 and CDR2 from the germline V gene are DFQATT and SNEGSKA (reference sequence). This CDR3 contains 14 residues. The J segment lost 5 bases and the V segment lost 4 bases, leaving 9 bases of the junction unmatched. The receptor was derived from a young woman in good health. The V call is TRBV20-1, the J call TRBJ2-7; the match to TRBD2 covers 9 bases. Sequenced: memory (CD45RO+) T cells sorted from blood. CDR3 DNA sequence: TGCAGTGCTACTTTCGGCGGGAGGGCCAACGAGCAGTACTTC. Translated: CSATFGGRANEQYF.